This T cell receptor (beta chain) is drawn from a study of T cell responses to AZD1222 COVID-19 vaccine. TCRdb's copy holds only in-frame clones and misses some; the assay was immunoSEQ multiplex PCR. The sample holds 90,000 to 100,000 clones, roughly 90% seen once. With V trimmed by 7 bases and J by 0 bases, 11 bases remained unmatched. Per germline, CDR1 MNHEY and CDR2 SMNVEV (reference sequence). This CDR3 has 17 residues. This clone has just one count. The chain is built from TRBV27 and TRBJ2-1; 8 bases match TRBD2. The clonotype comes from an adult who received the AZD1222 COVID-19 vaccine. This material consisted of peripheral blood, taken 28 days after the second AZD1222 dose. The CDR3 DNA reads TGTGCCAGCACCAACAGAAGCGGGAGCAGCTCCTACAATGAGCAGTTCTTC. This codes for CASTNRSGSSSYNEQFF.